This T cell receptor (beta chain) was identified in a study of shared clonotypes between healthy human individuals. In regard to this clone: Its antigen is unknown.

Repertoires were generated with immunoSEQ multiplex PCR, while TCRdb's copy carries only in-frame clones and drops some. The sample yields a few million clones, nearly 97% seen once. All of the donors resided in Nashville, Tennessee, and each was a Caucasian adult. With V trimmed by 3 bases and J by 0 bases, 5 bases remained unmatched. The CDR3 extends over 16 amino acids. The germline V gene has CDR1 SGHRS and CDR2 YFSETQ. Study-level results: Generation probabilities of non-shared clonotypes were lower (relative to those shared by all four donors). Among several donors, roughly 5.5% of naive CD4 clonotypes were found in common.

Sequences were obtained from naive CD4+ T cells sorted from blood. Indicated subset: CD45RA+ positively selected. The chain is built from TRBV5-1 and TRBJ1-3, with 8 bases that match TRBD1. This TCR was sampled from a man aged 18 to 29 in good health. Here the CDR3 reads CASSSDRAISGNTIYF. The CDR3 DNA follows: TGCGCCAGCAGCTCGGACAGGGCCATCTCTGGAAACACCATATATTTT.